One and the same sample provided the 5 T cell receptor beta chains below, sequenced in a study of T cell responses to AZD1222 COVID-19 vaccine. Profiling relied on immunoSEQ multiplex PCR, and the TCRdb table lists in-frame clones only, not all of them. This table holds some 83,000 clones, 85% to 90% found once. The source material was peripheral blood, sampled on day 0 of AZD1222 vaccination. The receptors originated from an adult in good health.

This clone was detected only once. The chain employs TRBV4-1 and TRBJ1-6, with 8 positions matching TRBD1. This CDR3 is 16 amino acids long. Germline CDR1 and CDR2: MGHRA and YSYEKL. V shed 2 bases, J shed 6 bases, and the junction held 6 bases outside the gene matches. The CDR3 loop reads CASSQSGTGFNSPLHF. CDR3 nucleotide sequence: TGCGCCAGCAGCCAATCCGGGACAGGATTTAATTCACCCCTCCACTTT.

This clone was counted only a few times. The rearrangement joins TRBV27 to TRBJ1-4, with D perhaps matching TRBD1 (6 bases). The CDR3 is 16 amino acids. The germline V gene encodes CDR1 MNHEY and CDR2 SMNVEV (reference sequence). V gave up 1 base and J gave up 3 bases, with 12 bases separating them. The CDR3 bases are TGTGCCAGCAGTTTATTGGGGGCGCCGGCTAATGAAAAACTGTTTTTT. Its translation is CASSLLGAPANEKLFF.

In this sample, this clone turned up a few times. The chain recombines TRBV6-6 with TRBJ1-5; no firm D call. The germline V gene encodes CDR1 MNHNY and CDR2 SVGAGI (reference sequence). The CDR3 is 16 residues long. The V end lost 6 bases, the J end lost 3 bases, and 18 bases lay between the germline ends. For the CDR3, the DNA is TGTGCCAGCAGCTCTAGGGTACAGATATTCAATCAGCCCCAGCATTTT. Protein sequence: CASSSRVQIFNQPQHF.

This rearrangement joins TRBV12-3 or TRBV12-4 to TRBJ2-1, with D tentatively TRBD2 (6 bases). This CDR3 spans 11 amino acids. V was pared by 6 bases and J by 7 bases, with 7 bases between. CDR3 coding DNA: TGTGCCAGCAGCGCGGGGAATGAGCAGTTCTTC. It is translated as CASSAGNEQFF.

V gene TRBV6-5 combines with J gene TRBJ1-1; D unresolved. Trimming cost V 2 bases and J 2 bases, with 6 bases left between them. This CDR3 is 13 amino acids long. Looked up from germline, CDR1 is MNHEY and CDR2 is SVGAGI. The CDR3 coding sequence is TGTGCCAGCAGTTACGAGGAAAACACTGAAGCTTTCTTT. Amino acid sequence: CASSYEENTEAFF.